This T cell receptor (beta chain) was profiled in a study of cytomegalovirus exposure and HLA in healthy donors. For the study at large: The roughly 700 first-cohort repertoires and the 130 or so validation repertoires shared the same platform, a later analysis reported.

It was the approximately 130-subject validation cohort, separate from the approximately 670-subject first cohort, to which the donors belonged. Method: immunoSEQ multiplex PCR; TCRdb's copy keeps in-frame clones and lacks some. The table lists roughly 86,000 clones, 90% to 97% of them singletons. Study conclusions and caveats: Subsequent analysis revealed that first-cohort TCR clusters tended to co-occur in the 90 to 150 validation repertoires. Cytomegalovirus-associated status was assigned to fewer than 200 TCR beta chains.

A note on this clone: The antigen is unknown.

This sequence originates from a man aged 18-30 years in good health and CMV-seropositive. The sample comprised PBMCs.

The CDR3 spells CASSQGLAGVYEQYF. The CDR3 DNA reads TGCGCCAGCAGCCAGGGACTAGCGGGAGTCTACGAGCAGTACTTC. The chain combines TRBV5-1 with TRBJ2-7; TRBD2 matches 14 bases. Germline loops: CDR1 SGHRS, CDR2 YFSETQ. The J segment lost 3 bases and the V segment lost 4 bases, leaving 3 bases of the junction unmatched. The CDR3 loop spans 15 amino acids.